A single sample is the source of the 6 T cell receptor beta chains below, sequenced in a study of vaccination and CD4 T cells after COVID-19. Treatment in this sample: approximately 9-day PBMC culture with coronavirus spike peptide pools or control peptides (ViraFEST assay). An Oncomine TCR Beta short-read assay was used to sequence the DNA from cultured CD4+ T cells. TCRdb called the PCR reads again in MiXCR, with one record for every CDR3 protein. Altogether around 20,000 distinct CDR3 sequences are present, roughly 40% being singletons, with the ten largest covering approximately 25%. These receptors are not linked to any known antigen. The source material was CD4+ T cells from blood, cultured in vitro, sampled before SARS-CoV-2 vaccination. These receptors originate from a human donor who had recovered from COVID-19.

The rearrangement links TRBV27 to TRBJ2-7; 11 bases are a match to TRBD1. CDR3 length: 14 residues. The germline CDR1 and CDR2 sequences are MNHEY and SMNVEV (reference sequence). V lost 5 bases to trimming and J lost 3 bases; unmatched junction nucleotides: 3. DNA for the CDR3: TGTGCCAGCAGTAGGACAGGGGGCATCTACGAGCAGTACTTC. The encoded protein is CASSRTGGIYEQYF.

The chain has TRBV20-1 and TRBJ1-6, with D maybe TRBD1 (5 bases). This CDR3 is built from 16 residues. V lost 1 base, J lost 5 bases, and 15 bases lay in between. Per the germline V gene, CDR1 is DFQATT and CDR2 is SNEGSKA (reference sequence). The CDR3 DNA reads TGCAGTGCTAGAGGGGGCCGGGGAGAGGATAATTCACCCCTCCACTTT. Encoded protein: CSARGGRGEDNSPLHF.

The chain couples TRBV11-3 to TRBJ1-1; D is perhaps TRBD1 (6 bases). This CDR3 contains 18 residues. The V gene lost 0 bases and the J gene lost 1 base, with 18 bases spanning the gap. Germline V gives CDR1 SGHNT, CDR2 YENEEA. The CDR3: CASSLDGQGWSGNTEAFF. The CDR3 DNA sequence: TGTGCCAGCAGCTTAGATGGGCAGGGGTGGTCTGGGAACACTGAAGCTTTCTTT.

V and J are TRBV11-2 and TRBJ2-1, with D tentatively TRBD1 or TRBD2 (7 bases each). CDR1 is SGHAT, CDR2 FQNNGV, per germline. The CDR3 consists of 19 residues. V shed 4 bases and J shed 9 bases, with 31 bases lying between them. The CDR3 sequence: CASSSYTTGQGGRLGEQFF. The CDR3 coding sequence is TGTGCCAGCAGCTCATACACCACAGGGCAGGGGGGGCGGTTGGGTGAGCAGTTCTTC.

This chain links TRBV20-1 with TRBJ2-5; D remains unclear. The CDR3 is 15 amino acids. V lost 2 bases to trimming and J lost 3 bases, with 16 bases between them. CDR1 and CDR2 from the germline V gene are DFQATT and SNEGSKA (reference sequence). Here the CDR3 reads CSARPDKLGKETQYF. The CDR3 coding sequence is TGCAGTGCTAGACCTGACAAATTGGGGAAAGAGACCCAGTACTTC.

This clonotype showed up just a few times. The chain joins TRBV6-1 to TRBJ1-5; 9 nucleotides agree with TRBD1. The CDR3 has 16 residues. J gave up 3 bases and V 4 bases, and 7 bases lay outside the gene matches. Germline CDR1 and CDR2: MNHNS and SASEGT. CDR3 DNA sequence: TGTGCCAGCAGTGCACAGGGGGCTCGGGTCAATCAGCCCCAGCATTTT. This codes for CASSAQGARVNQPQHF.